A single sample gave rise to the 26 T cell receptor beta chains below, sequenced in a study of molecular identifiers for immune sequencing clone quantification. TCRdb re-derived calls from the PCR reads in MiXCR, one entry per CDR3 protein. The table lists some 35,000 distinct CDR3 sequences, 15% to 20% of them singletons. The specimen was naive CD8+ T cells from blood, with Jurkat cell RNA spiked in. The subset is: FACS-sorted CD8+CD4-CCR7+CD45RA+ naive T cells. These receptors all come from a human donor in good health. Some libraries in this study had Jurkat cell RNA spiked in.

In this sample, this clonotype turned up many times. The genes are TRBV7-9 and TRBJ2-7; TRBD1 matches 9 bases. The CDR3 contains 16 residues. Losses at the gene ends were 4 bases for V and 5 bases for J; bases not matched to a gene: 12. From germline, CDR1 is SEHNR and CDR2 FQNEAQ (reference sequence). CDR3 DNA sequence: TGTGCCAGCAGCTACCCCAGGGGACAGGGCGGGCACGAGCAGTACTTC. Its translation is CASSYPRGQGGHEQYF.

This clonotype was found many times. The rearrangement joins TRBV4-1 to TRBJ2-3, with TRBD2 matching over 11 bases. Germline lookup yields CDR1 MGHRA and CDR2 YSYEKL. This CDR3 is built from 16 residues. The junction had 8 bases not matched to a gene; V was cut back by 4 bases and J by 5 bases. The CDR3 loop is CASSRVAGGRGDTQYF. The CDR3 DNA reads as TGCGCCAGCAGCCGTGTAGCGGGGGGGCGGGGAGATACGCAGTATTTT.

To note about this clonotype: A single base separates this from a much larger clone, so it may be a read error. The conserved final phenylalanine or tryptophan is absent from the CDR3, which likely points to a read error. V usage is TRBV28 and J usage is TRBJ2-2, with unresolved D. Germline CDR1 MDHEN, CDR2 SYDVKM. The CDR3 spans 15 residues. V was cut by 2 bases and J by 0 bases, with 7 bases left in between. CDR3: CASSLGVTNTGELFS. The CDR3 DNA reads as TGTGCCAGCAGTTTAGGAGTTACGAACACCGGGGAGCTGTTTTCT.

The genes are TRBV7-3 and TRBJ2-5; possible D gene TRBD2, 5 bases. V gave up 2 bases and J gave up 5 bases, with 15 bases separating them. Germline V gene sequence: CDR1 SGHTA, CDR2 FQGTGA. The CDR3 totals 15 residues. This CDR3 reads CASSLSGSGGETQYF. The CDR3 DNA follows: TGTGCCAGCAGCTTATCGGGGTCCGGTGGGGAGACCCAGTACTTC.

At least ten counts were recorded for this clonotype. The chain has TRBV11-2 and TRBJ2-3, with no clear D. From germline, CDR1 is SGHAT and CDR2 FQNNGV. The V gene lost 8 bases and the J gene lost 4 bases, with 10 bases spanning the gap. The CDR3 is made up of 12 amino acids. DNA of the CDR3: TGTGCCAGCTCGGTCGGTCCAGATACGCAGTATTTT. It codes for CASSVGPDTQYF.

This clonotype was observed a few times. This chain joins TRBV20-1 and TRBJ1-1, with D tentatively TRBD1 (5 bases). V lost 6 bases and J lost 7, with 12 bases in between. This CDR3 region has 11 residues. Germline-derived CDR1 and CDR2 are DFQATT and SNEGSKA (reference sequence). This CDR3 reads CSAGGTFEAFF. CDR3 nucleotides: TGCAGTGCCGGAGGGACGTTTGAAGCTTTCTTT.

The sample holds many counts of this clonotype. The chain combines TRBV19 with TRBJ1-3; 9 nucleotides match TRBD1. V shed 5 bases, J shed 0 bases, and the junction held 5 bases outside the gene matches. From germline, CDR1 is LNHDA and CDR2 SQIVND (reference sequence). The CDR3 loop spans 16 amino acids. The CDR3 sequence is CASSPQGAVSGNTIYF. The CDR3 DNA reads as TGTGCCAGTAGTCCACAGGGGGCGGTCTCTGGAAACACCATATATTTT.

V and J are TRBV28 and TRBJ2-2; D gene ambiguous. CDR1 and CDR2 from the germline V gene are MDHEN and SYDVKM. V dropped 4 bases and J dropped 6 bases, with 0 bases sitting between them. The length of the CDR3 is 10 residues. The CDR3 DNA sequence: TGTGCCAGCAGTTCCGGGGAGCTGTTTTTT. Amino acids: CASSSGELFF.

This clonotype was detected many times. V usage is TRBV30 and J usage is TRBJ2-7, with TRBD1 matching over 7 bases. Trimming at V came to 2 bases and at J to 4 bases, leaving 14 bases not matched to a gene. The CDR3 covers 16 residues. Per the germline V gene, CDR1 is GTSNPN and CDR2 is SVGIG (reference sequence). The CDR3: CAWSSGTEGIKYEQYF. Written as DNA, the CDR3 is TGTGCCTGGAGTTCCGGGACAGAAGGTATAAAGTACGAGCAGTACTTC.

Only one count was recorded for this clonotype. A clone one base away is much larger, so this may be a read error. CDR3: CASSTLAASSEQYF. In DNA, the CDR3 is TGTGCCAGTAGTACTCTAGCGGCCTCCTCCGAGCAGTACTTC. The gene calls are TRBV19 and TRBJ2-7; 7 bases are shared with TRBD2. Per germline, CDR1 LNHDA and CDR2 SQIVND (reference sequence). This CDR3 spans 14 amino acids.

This clonotype was counted between two and nine times. CDR3 region: CASSLSGGSYEQYF. Written as DNA, the CDR3 is TGTGCCAGCAGTTTATCGGGAGGCAGCTACGAGCAGTACTTC. This chain links TRBV27 with TRBJ2-7; perhaps TRBD2 as D (6 bases). The CDR3 spans 14 residues. V lost 0 bases to trimming and J lost 3 bases, with 9 bases between them. Germline V CDR1 and CDR2: MNHEY, SMNVEV (reference sequence).

In this sample, this clonotype turned up a few times. This sequence joins TRBV6-2 or TRBV6-3 and TRBJ2-2, with D perhaps TRBD1 (6 bases). The V gene's germline CDR1 is MNHEY and CDR2 SVGEGT. Trimming pared 7 bases from V and 5 bases from J, leaving 20 bases between. This CDR3 is built from 16 residues. The CDR3 bases are TGTGCCAGCACCTGGCCGGGACACGGGCTGACCGGGGAGCTGTTTTTT. This sequence encodes CASTWPGHGLTGELFF.

There are many counts of this clonotype. V gene TRBV7-2 combines with J gene TRBJ2-7; tentatively, D is TRBD2 (7 bases). The CDR3 runs 13 residues. Germline lookup yields CDR1 SGHTA and CDR2 FQGNSA. Deletions cut 3 bases from V and 5 bases from J, with 11 bases between. CDR3 sequence reads: CASSLGGADEQYF. CDR3 nucleotides: TGTGCCAGCAGCTTGGGGGGGGCGGACGAGCAGTACTTC. The whole variable domain, filled in from reference TRBV7-2 and TRBJ2-7, reads GAGVSQSPSNKVTEKGKDVELRCDPISGHTALYWYRQSLGQGLEFLIYFQGNSAPDKSGLPSDRFSAERTGGSVSTLTIQRTQQEDSAVYLCASSLGGADEQYFGPGTRLTVT.

This clonotype has ten or more counts. The chain has TRBV27 and TRBJ1-5, with D maybe TRBD1 (5 bases). Trimming removed 2 bases at V and 5 bases at J, with 10 bases between. This CDR3 spans 14 amino acids. In germline, CDR1 is MNHEY, CDR2 SMNVEV (reference sequence). The CDR3 DNA follows: TGTGCCAGCAGTTTAGGGGCAGGCTATCAGCCCCAGCATTTT. Translation: CASSLGAGYQPQHF.

This clonotype came up many times. This rearrangement joins TRBV29-1 to TRBJ2-6, with D tentatively TRBD1 (6 bases). This CDR3 is 17 amino acids long. Germline V gene data show CDR1 as SQVTM and CDR2 as ANQGSEA. Trimming shortened V by 6 bases and J by 1 base, and 19 bases separated the two germline ends. Written as DNA, the CDR3 is TGCAGCGTGGAGAGACCGGGACACAGGTCTGGGGCCAACGTCCTGACTTTC. The encoded protein is CSVERPGHRSGANVLTF.

This clonotype was counted a few times. The V call is TRBV7-9, the J call TRBJ2-5, with D possibly being TRBD1 or TRBD2 (5 bases each). This CDR3 is 14 amino acids long. V lost 4 bases, J lost 5 bases, and 14 bases lay in between. Germline values: CDR1 SEHNR, CDR2 FQNEAQ (reference sequence). This chain's CDR3 is CASSSGRGVETQYF. CDR3 in DNA: TGTGCCAGCAGCTCCGGTAGAGGGGTCGAGACCCAGTACTTC.

This clonotype occurred many times. The chain is built from TRBV12-3 or TRBV12-4 and TRBJ2-2, with TRBD1 as a possible D gene (6 bases). Trimming took off 3 bases at V and 5 bases at J, with 10 bases between the two ends. The CDR3 extends over 14 amino acids. The CDR3 reads CASSLHRVTGELFF. The CDR3 DNA follows: TGTGCCAGCAGTTTGCACAGGGTAACCGGGGAGCTGTTTTTT.

In regard to this clonotype: One base away lies a much larger clone, so this may be a sequencing read error. V usage is TRBV27 and J usage is TRBJ2-7, with D perhaps given as TRBD1 or TRBD2 (5 bases each). The germline V gene encodes CDR1 MNHEY and CDR2 SMNVEV (reference sequence). The CDR3 covers 15 residues. The CDR3, as DNA: TGTGCCGGCAGTTTATCCGGGACGGAATACTACGAGCAGTACTTC. Translation gives CAGSLSGTEYYEQYF.

This clonotype was counted only a few times. The chain links TRBV7-9 to TRBJ1-2, with D uncertain. Trimming cost V 1 base and J 4 bases, with 19 bases left between them. From germline, CDR1 is SEHNR and CDR2 FQNEAQ (reference sequence). This CDR3 spans 17 amino acids. The CDR3 DNA reads as TGTGCCAGCAGCTTAGAACCCCTACCGAACGGACTCTATGGCTACACCTTC. Amino acid sequence: CASSLEPLPNGLYGYTF.

With regard to this clonotype: A much larger clone differs from this one at a single base, so this may be a read error. This chain joins TRBV7-9 and TRBJ2-5, with D perhaps TRBD2 (6 bases). CDR3 length: 14 amino acids. Germline-derived CDR1 and CDR2 are SEHNR and FQNEAQ (reference sequence). With 4 bases removed from V and 0 bases from J, the gap between germline ends came to 9 bases. The CDR3 reads CASSYSGDQETQYF. DNA for the CDR3: TGTGCCAGCAGCTATAGCGGAGACCAAGAGACCCAGTACTTC.

This clonotype appeared many times. The chain carries TRBV28 and TRBJ2-5; 8 bases map to TRBD2. The length of the CDR3 is 17 residues. Germline CDR1 and CDR2: MDHEN and SYDVKM. Unmatched junction bases numbered 15, after V lost 4 bases and J lost 5 bases. The CDR3 loop reads CASSYSLRGGQAETQYF. For the CDR3, the DNA is TGTGCCAGCAGTTATAGTCTCCGCGGGGGGCAGGCCGAGACCCAGTACTTC.

This clonotype was observed a few times. CDR3 nucleotides: TGTGCCAGCAGTTTAGCCCTCAATCAGCCCCAGCATTTT. Its translation is CASSLALNQPQHF. The rearrangement links TRBV27 to TRBJ1-5; D uncertain. With 2 bases removed from V and 3 bases from J, the gap between germline ends came to 5 bases. Germline V gene sequence: CDR1 MNHEY, CDR2 SMNVEV (reference sequence). The CDR3 is made up of 13 amino acids.

This clonotype was seen many times. The J gene is TRBJ2-1, the V gene TRBV24-1, with D perhaps matching TRBD1 (5 bases). This CDR3 is built from 17 residues. Germline V gene lookup returns CDR1 KGHDR and CDR2 SFDVKD. The V end was cut by 1 base, the J end by 0 bases, with 12 bases between. DNA of the CDR3: TGTGCCACCAGTGATTTTCGCGGACAAATCTCCTACAATGAGCAGTTCTTC. As protein: CATSDFRGQISYNEQFF.

This clonotype was observed once. The chain is built from TRBV20-1 and TRBJ2-7, with D possibly matching TRBD1 (7 bases). The V end was cut by 0 bases, the J end by 4 bases, with 25 bases between. Looked up from germline, CDR1 is DFQATT and CDR2 is SNEGSKA (reference sequence). This CDR3 comprises 18 residues. Here the CDR3 reads CSARDRLGAGQTLYEQYF. In DNA, the CDR3 is TGCAGTGCTAGAGATCGATTAGGGGCGGGACAGACACTTTACGAGCAGTACTTC.

This clonotype was seen more than once but under ten times. The rearrangement joins TRBV11-1 to TRBJ2-7, with 7 nucleotides matching TRBD1. Germline trimming cut 4 bases from V and 0 bases from J; bases unmatched to any gene: 9. This CDR3 is built from 16 residues. Germline V gene lookup returns CDR1 SGHAT and CDR2 FQDESV (reference sequence). As DNA, the CDR3 is TGTGCCAGCAGCTACCACAGGGGTCGGAGCTCCTACGAGCAGTACTTC. It translates to CASSYHRGRSSYEQYF.

This clonotype was counted at least ten times. The chain carries TRBV10-3 and TRBJ2-1, with 10 bases identical to TRBD2. The trim removed 6 bases at V and 8 bases at J, leaving 4 bases unmatched. Germline loops: CDR1 ENHRY, CDR2 SYGVKD. This CDR3 comprises 13 residues. CDR3 sequence: CAIRASGGDEQFF. The CDR3 DNA sequence: TGTGCCATCAGGGCTAGCGGGGGCGATGAGCAGTTCTTC.